This T cell receptor beta chain was sequenced for a study of identical twins. Germline V gene sequence: CDR1 LGHNA, CDR2 YSLEER. The CDR3 extends over 17 amino acids. The V and J ends lost 1 base and 0 bases, in that order; junction bases with no gene match: 2. TCRdb itself ran the 5' RACE reads through MiXCR, one entry per CDR3 protein. The sample comprises approximately 600,000 distinct CDR3 sequences, over 8.5% of which are singletons, and under 3.5% rests with the top ten. The study's findings and limits: It was out-of-frame TCR alpha sharing in monozygotic twins that models underestimated.

This clonotype was recorded at least ten times. What it binds is unknown. These data are also associated with another study on yellow fever vaccine responses in identical twins. That source reports: Reported findings indicate that twins' vaccine T cell responses seemed partially convergent, partially personalized.

This clonotype originated in a woman aged 18-35 years in good health. Sequenced material: PBMCs. The chain has TRBV4-3 and TRBJ2-6; TRBD1 matches at 8 bases. CDR3 protein: CASSQGDRPSGANVLTF. CDR3 nucleotide sequence: TGCGCCAGCAGCCAAGGGGACAGGCCCTCTGGGGCCAACGTCCTGACTTTC.